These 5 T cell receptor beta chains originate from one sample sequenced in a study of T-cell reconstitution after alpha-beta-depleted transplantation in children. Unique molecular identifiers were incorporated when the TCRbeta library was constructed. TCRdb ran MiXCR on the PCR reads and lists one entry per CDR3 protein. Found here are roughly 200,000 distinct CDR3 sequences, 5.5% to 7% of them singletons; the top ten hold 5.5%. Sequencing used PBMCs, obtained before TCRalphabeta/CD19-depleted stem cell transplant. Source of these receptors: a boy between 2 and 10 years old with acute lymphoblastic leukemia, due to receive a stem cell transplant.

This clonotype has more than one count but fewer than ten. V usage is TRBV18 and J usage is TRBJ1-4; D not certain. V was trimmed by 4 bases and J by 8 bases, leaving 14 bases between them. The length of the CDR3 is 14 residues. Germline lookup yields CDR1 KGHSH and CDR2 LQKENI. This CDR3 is CASSRESLGEKLFF. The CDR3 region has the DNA TGTGCCAGCTCACGTGAAAGCCTGGGGGAAAAACTGTTTTTT.

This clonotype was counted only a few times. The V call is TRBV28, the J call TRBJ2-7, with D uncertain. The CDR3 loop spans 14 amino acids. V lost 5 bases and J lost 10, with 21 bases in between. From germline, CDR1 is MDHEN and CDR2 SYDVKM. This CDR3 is CASSPTAGRTEQYF. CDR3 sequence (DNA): TGTGCCAGCAGTCCCACAGCAGGCCGAACGGAACAGTACTTC.

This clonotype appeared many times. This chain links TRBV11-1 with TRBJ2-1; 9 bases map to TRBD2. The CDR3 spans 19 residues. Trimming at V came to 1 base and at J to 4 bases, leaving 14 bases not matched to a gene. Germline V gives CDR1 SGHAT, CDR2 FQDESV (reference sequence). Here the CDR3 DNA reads TGTGCCAGCAGCTTAGGGACTAGCGTTCCAGAAGCTAGGTACAATGAGCAGTTCTTC. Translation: CASSLGTSVPEARYNEQFF.

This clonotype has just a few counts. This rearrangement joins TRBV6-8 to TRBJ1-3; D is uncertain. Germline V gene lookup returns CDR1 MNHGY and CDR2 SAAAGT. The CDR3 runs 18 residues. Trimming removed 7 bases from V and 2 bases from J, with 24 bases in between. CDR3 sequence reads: CASTKYPAPEIPGNTIYF. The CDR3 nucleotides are TGTGCCAGCACCAAATATCCCGCACCCGAGATCCCTGGAAACACCATATATTTT.

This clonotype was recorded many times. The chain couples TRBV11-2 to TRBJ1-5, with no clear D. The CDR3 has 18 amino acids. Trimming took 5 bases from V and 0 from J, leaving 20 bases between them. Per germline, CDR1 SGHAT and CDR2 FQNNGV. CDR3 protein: CASSPREGGDYSNQPQHF. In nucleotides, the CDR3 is TGTGCCAGCAGCCCGAGGGAGGGAGGAGATTATAGCAATCAGCCCCAGCATTTT. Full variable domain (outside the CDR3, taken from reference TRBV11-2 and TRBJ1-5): EAGVAQSPRYKIIEKRQSVAFWCNPISGHATLYWYQQILGQGPKLLIQFQNNGVVDDSQLPKDRFSAERLKGVDSTLKIQPAKLEDSAVYLCASSPREGGDYSNQPQHFGDGTRLSIL.